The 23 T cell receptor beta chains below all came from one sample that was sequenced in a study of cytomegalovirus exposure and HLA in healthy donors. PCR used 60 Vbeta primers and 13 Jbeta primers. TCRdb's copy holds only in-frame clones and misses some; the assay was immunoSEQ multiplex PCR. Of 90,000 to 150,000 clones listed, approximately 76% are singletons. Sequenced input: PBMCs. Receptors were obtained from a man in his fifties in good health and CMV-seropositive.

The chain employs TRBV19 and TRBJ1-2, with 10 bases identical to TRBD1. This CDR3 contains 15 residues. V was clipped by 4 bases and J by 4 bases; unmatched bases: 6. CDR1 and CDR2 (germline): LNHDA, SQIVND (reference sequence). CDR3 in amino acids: CASSTLGQGLYGYTF. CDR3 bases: TGTGCCAGTAGTACTTTGGGACAGGGGCTCTATGGCTACACCTTC.

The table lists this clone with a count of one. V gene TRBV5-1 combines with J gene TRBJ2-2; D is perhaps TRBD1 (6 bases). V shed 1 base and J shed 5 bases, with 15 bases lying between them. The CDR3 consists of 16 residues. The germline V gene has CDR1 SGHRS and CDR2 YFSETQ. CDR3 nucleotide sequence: TGCGCCAGCAGCTTGTCCCCCTCAGGGGTTACCGGGGAGCTGTTTTTT. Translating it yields CASSLSPSGVTGELFF.

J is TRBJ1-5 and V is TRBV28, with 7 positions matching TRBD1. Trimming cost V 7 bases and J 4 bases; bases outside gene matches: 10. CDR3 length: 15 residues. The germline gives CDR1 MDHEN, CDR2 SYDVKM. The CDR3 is CASNRAGGSNQPQHF. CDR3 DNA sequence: TGTGCCAGCAACCGGGCAGGGGGAAGTAATCAGCCCCAGCATTTT.

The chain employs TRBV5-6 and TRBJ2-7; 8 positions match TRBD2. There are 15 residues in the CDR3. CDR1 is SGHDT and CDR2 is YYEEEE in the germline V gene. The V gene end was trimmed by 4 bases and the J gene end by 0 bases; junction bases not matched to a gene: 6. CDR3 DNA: TGTGCCAGCAGCCCCGGGGGGGGCTTCTCCTACGAGCAGTACTTC. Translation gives CASSPGGGFSYEQYF.

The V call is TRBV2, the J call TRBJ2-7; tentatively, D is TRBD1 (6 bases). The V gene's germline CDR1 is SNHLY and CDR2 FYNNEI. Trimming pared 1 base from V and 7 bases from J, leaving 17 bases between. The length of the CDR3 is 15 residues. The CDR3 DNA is TGTGCCAGCAGTGAAGTTTGGGACACCCTCGCAGAGCAGTACTTC. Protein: CASSEVWDTLAEQYF. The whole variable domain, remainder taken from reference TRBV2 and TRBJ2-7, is EPEVTQTPSHQVTQMGQEVILRCVPISNHLYFYWYRQILGQKVEFLVSFYNNEISEKSEIFDDQFSVERPDGSNFTLKIRSTKLEDSAMYFCASSEVWDTLAEQYFGPGTRLTVT.

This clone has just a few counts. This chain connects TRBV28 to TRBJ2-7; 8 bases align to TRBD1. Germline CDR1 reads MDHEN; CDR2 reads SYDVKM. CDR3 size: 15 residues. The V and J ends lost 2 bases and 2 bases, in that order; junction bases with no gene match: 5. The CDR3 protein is CASSLGQGLTYEQYF. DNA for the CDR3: TGTGCCAGCAGTTTAGGACAGGGACTTACCTACGAGCAGTACTTC.

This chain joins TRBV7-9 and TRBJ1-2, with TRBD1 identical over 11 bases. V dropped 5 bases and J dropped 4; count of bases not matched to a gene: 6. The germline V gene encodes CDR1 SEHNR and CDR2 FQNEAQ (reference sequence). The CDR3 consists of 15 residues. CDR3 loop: CASSDWTGGGYGYTF. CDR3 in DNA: TGTGCCAGCAGCGATTGGACAGGGGGCGGCTATGGCTACACCTTC.

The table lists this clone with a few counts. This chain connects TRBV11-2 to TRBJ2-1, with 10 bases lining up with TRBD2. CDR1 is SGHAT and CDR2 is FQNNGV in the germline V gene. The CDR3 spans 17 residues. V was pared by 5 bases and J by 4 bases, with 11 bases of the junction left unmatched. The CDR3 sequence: CASSEGASGRVYNEQFF. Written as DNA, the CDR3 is TGTGCCAGCAGCGAGGGGGCTAGCGGGAGAGTTTACAATGAGCAGTTCTTC.

For the CDR3, the DNA is TGTGCCAGCAGCTTAGTAGCTCGACGGGGGGAAGCTTTCTTT. Translating it yields CASSLVARRGEAFF. The chain couples TRBV7-2 to TRBJ1-1; weak D call: TRBD1 (5 bases). The CDR3 is 14 residues long. V gave up 1 base and J gave up 8 bases, with 14 bases separating them. In germline, CDR1 is SGHTA, CDR2 FQGNSA. Full variable domain (missing parts from reference TRBV7-2 and TRBJ1-1): GAGVSQSPSNKVTEKGKDVELRCDPISGHTALYWYRQSLGQGLEFLIYFQGNSAPDKSGLPSDRFSAERTGGSVSTLTIQRTQQEDSAVYLCASSLVARRGEAFFGQGTRLTVV.

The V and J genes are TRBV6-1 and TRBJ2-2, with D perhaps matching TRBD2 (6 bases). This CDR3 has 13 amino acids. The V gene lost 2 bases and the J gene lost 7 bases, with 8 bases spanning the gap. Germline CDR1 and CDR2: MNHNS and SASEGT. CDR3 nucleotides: TGTGCCAGCAGTGAAAGGGGAGGCGGGGAGCTGTTTTTT. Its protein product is CASSERGGGELFF.

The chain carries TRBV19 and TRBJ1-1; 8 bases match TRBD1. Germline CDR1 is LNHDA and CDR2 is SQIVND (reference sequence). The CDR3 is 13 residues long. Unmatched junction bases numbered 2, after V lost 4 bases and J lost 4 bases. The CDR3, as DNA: TGTGCCAGTAGTAGTGACAGGGGCACTGAAGCTTTCTTT. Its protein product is CASSSDRGTEAFF.

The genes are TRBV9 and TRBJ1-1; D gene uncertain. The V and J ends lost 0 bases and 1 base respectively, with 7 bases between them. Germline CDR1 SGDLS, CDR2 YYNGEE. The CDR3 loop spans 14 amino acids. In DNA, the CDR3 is TGTGCCAGCAGCGTAGACAGCCAGAACACTGAAGCTTTCTTT. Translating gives CASSVDSQNTEAFF.

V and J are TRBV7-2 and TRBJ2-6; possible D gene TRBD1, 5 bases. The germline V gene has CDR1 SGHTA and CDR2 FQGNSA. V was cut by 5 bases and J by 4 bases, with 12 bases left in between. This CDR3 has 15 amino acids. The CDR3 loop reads CASSLRVSGANVLTF. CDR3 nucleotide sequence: TGTGCCAGCAGCCTCAGGGTTTCAGGGGCCAACGTCCTGACTTTC.

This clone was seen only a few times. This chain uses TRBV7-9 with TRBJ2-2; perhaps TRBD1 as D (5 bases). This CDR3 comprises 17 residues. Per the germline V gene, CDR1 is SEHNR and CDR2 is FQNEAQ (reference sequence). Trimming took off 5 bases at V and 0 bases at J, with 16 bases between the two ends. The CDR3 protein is CASSILTDFANTGELFF. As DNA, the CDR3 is TGTGCCAGCAGCATACTGACAGACTTCGCGAACACCGGGGAGCTGTTTTTT.

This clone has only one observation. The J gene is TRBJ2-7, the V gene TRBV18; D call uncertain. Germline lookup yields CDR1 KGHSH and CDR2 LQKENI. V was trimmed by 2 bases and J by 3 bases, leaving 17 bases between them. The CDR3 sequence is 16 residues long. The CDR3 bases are TGTGCCAGCTCACCATTTCGGCTCGGGTCCGTCTACGAGCAGTACTTC. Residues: CASSPFRLGSVYEQYF.

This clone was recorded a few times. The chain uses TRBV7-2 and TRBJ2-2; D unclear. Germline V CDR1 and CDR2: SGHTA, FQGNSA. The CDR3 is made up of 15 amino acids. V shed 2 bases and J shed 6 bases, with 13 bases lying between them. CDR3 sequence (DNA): TGTGCCAGCAGCTTAAACCCCCCAGGTTCCGGGGAGCTGTTTTTT. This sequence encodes CASSLNPPGSGELFF.

In DNA form, the CDR3 reads TGTGCCAGCAGCTCGAACCTATTGGACAGCTCCAATACCGGCTACGAGCAGTACTTC. This translates into CASSSNLLDSSNTGYEQYF. The chain couples TRBV7-6 to TRBJ2-7, with D perhaps matching TRBD1 (6 bases). Germline-derived CDR1 and CDR2 are SGHVS and FNYEAQ. The V end was cut by 4 bases, the J end by 3 bases, with 28 bases between. CDR3 length equals 19 residues.

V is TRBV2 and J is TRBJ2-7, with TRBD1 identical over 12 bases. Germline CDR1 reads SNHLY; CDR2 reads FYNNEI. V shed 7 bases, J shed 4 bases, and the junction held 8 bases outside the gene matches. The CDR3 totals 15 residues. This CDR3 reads CASNLGTGGRYEQYF. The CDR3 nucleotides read TGTGCCAGCAACCTCGGGACAGGGGGCCGGTACGAGCAGTACTTC.

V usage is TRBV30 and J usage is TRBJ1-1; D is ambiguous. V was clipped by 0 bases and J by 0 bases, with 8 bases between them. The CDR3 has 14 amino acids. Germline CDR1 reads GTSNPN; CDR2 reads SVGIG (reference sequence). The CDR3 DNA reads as TGTGCCTGGAGTGTACAGATACTGAACACTGAAGCTTTCTTT. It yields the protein CAWSVQILNTEAFF.

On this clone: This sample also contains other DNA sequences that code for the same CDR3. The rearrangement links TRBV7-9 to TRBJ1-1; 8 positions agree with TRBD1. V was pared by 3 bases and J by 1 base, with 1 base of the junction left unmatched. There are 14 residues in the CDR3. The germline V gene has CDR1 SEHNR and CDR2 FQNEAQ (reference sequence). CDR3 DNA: TGTGCCAGCAGCTTCCAGGGGGCGAACACTGAAGCTTTCTTT. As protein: CASSFQGANTEAFF.

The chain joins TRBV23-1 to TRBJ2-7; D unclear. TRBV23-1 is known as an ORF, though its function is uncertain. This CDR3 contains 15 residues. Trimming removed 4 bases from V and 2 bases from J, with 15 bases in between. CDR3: CASSPAPRRTYEQYF. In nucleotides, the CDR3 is TGCGCCAGCAGTCCCGCTCCGAGGCGGACCTACGAGCAGTACTTC.

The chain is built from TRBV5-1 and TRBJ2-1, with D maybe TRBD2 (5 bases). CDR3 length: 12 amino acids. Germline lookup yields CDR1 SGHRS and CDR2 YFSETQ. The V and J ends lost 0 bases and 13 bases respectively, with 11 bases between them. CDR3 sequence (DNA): TGCGCCAGCAGCTTGGGACGTCTAGCCCAGTTCTTC. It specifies CASSLGRLAQFF. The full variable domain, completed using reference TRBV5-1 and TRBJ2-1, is KAGVTQTPRYLIKTRGQQVTLSCSPISGHRSVSWYQQTPGQGLQFLFEYFSETQRNKGNFPGRFSGRQFSNSRSEMNVSTLELGDSALYLCASSLGRLAQFFGPGTRLTVL.

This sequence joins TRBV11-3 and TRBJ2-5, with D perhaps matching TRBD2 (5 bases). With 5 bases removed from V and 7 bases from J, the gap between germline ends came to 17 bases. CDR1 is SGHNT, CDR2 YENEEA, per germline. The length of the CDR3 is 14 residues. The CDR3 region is CASSPGTRGGTQYF. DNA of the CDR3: TGTGCCAGCAGCCCGGGAACAAGAGGCGGGACCCAGTACTTC.